The 3 T cell receptor beta chains in this list originate from one sample, sequenced in a study of T cell responses to AZD1222 COVID-19 vaccine. Profiling relied on immunoSEQ multiplex PCR, and the TCRdb table lists in-frame clones only, not all of them. The sample has approximately 100,000 clones, roughly nine tenths seen once; the top ten hold 1.3%. This material consisted of peripheral blood, taken on day 0 of AZD1222 vaccination. These receptors all come from an adult in good health.

This clone was recorded a few times. This chain connects TRBV5-1 to TRBJ1-6, with D possibly TRBD1 on 5 matching bases. Trimming took 2 bases from V and 5 from J, leaving 11 bases between them. CDR1 and CDR2 from the germline V gene are SGHRS and YFSETQ. The CDR3 consists of 15 residues. This chain's CDR3 is CASSFGGWDNSPLHF. For the CDR3, the DNA is TGCGCCAGCAGCTTCGGGGGTTGGGATAATTCACCCCTCCACTTT.

J is TRBJ2-2 and V is TRBV7-2; D is tentatively TRBD1 or TRBD2 (5 bases each). The CDR3 consists of 14 residues. V was pared by 2 bases and J by 6 bases, with 10 bases between. The germline CDR1 and CDR2 sequences are SGHTA and FQGNSA. The CDR3 is CASSLPGPSGELFF. The CDR3 nucleotides read TGTGCCAGCAGCTTACCGGGACCATCCGGGGAGCTGTTTTTT.

This clone was recorded only once. V gene TRBV5-1 combines with J gene TRBJ1-1; 12 nucleotides agree with TRBD1. Germline CDR1 and CDR2: SGHRS and YFSETQ. The V and J ends lost 4 bases and 1 base, in that order; junction bases with no gene match: 5. This CDR3 spans 16 amino acids. The CDR3 bases are TGCGCCAGCAGCACACCGGGACAGGGGGCGAACACTGAAGCTTTCTTT. Protein sequence: CASSTPGQGANTEAFF.